These T cell receptor beta chains were read from a single sample in a study of cytomegalovirus exposure and HLA in healthy donors. Sequenced by immunoSEQ multiplex PCR; TCRdb stores in-frame clones only, minus some. The sample shows about 86,000 clones, approximately 79% of them seen only once. Sequencing input: PBMCs. Source of these receptors: a female donor in good health and CMV-seronegative. The CDR3 runs from the conserved cysteine through the conserved F or W. A D gene is named only where the DNA matches it firmly. The listing skips clone size in some rows; elsewhere it reads once, few, many or a size class.

D gene,J gene,V gene,clone size,CDR3 DNA,CDR3 protein
TRBD1,TRBJ1-6,TRBV28,NA,TGTGCCAGCAGTTTCCCCGGGACAGGCTACCGTAATTCACCCCTCCACTTT,CASSFPGTGYRNSPLHF
TRBD2,TRBJ2-7,TRBV7-2,NA,TGTGCCAGCAGCTTAGGGACTAGCGGACCCGAGGGCTTC,CASSLGTSGPEGF
NA,TRBJ2-1,TRBV6-5,NA,TGTGCCAGCAGTTTACAGGGTAACTACAATGAGCAGTTCTTC,CASSLQGNYNEQFF
TRBD1,TRBJ1-2,TRBV28,NA,TGTGCCAGCAGTACAATTGGACAGGGAAACTATGGCTACACCTTC,CASSTIGQGNYGYTF
NA,TRBJ2-5,TRBV7-2,NA,TGTGCCAGCAGCTTTTACGGGGGGACCCAGTACTTC,CASSFYGGTQYF
NA,TRBJ2-1,TRBV4-1,NA,TGCGCCAGCAGCCACCCTCGGCGGGACCACAACGAGCAGTTCTTC,CASSHPRRDHNEQFF
NA,TRBJ2-2,TRBV10-3,NA,TGTGCCATCAGTGAGACAGGAAACACCGGGGAGCTGTTTTTT,CAISETGNTGELFF
TRBD1,TRBJ1-1,TRBV6-5,NA,TGTGCCAGCAGCCGCCACGACAGGGGTCAGCGAGGAGCTTTCTTT,CASSRHDRGQRGAFF
TRBD1,TRBJ2-7,TRBV7-9,NA,TGTGCCAGCAGATCACAGGGGTACGAGCAGTACTTC,CASRSQGYEQYF
NA,TRBJ1-1,TRBV14,NA,TGTGCCAGCAGCCAAGGTCTCCAGGCCAAAGCTTTCTTT,CASSQGLQAKAFF
NA,TRBJ1-1,TRBV30,NA,TGTGCCTGGAGTGTAACGGTGAACACTGAAGCTTTCTTT,CAWSVTVNTEAFF
TRBD1,TRBJ1-2,TRBV7-9,NA,TGTGCCAGCAGCCCCCGGGACAGGAAAGTCCATGGCTACACCTTC,CASSPRDRKVHGYTF
NA,TRBJ1-5,TRBV7-8,NA,TGTGCCAGCAGCACGGACAGTAAGAATCAGCCCCAGCATTTT,CASSTDSKNQPQHF
NA,TRBJ1-4,TRBV7-9,once,TGTGCCAGCAGCTCGGAGGGCAGGAATGAAAAACTGTTTTTT,CASSSEGRNEKLFF
TRBD2,TRBJ2-5,TRBV7-6,NA,TGTGCCAGCGAAAGATCGGGACTAGCGGGCGAGACCCAGTACTTC,CASERSGLAGETQYF
TRBD1,TRBJ1-5,TRBV7-9,NA,TGTTCCAGCAGCCAGGGGGCAGGGGGAAGTCAGCCCCAGCATTTT,CSSSQGAGGSQPQHF
TRBD1,TRBJ1-6,TRBV6-5,NA,TGTGCCAGCACCACGGACAGGCAAAATTCACCCCTCCACTTT,CASTTDRQNSPLHF
NA,TRBJ2-7,TRBV28,few,TGTGCCAGCAGGGGACTCAACGAGCAGTACTTC,CASRGLNEQYF
TRBD2,TRBJ2-7,TRBV6-5,NA,TGTGCCAGCAGACCGGGACTAGGGCTCCACGAGCAGTACTTC,CASRPGLGLHEQYF
TRBD1,TRBJ2-5,TRBV4-1,NA,TGCGCCAGCAGCCAAGGACAGGGGTTAGAGACCCAGTACTTC,CASSQGQGLETQYF
TRBD2,TRBJ2-7,TRBV29-1,NA,TGCAGCGTTCGGGAGGACTCCTACGAGCAGTACTTC,CSVREDSYEQYF
TRBD1,TRBJ2-2,TRBV27,NA,TGTGCCAGCAGGGACAGGCCCAGCACCGGGGAGCTGTTTTTT,CASRDRPSTGELFF
NA,TRBJ2-2,TRBV28,NA,TGTGCCAGCCGAACAGGCGCTCCCGGGGAGCTGTTTTTT,CASRTGAPGELFF
NA,TRBJ1-5,TRBV7-5,NA,TGTGCCAGCAGCTCCTCTCCCCTTCAGCCCCAGCATTTT,CASSSSPLQPQHF
NA,TRBJ2-7,TRBV2,NA,TGTGCCAGCAAACAGTACTTCTTGTACGAGCAGTACTTC,CASKQYFLYEQYF
TRBD1,TRBJ1-1,TRBV28,NA,TGTGCCAGCATGCCTGTCCCGGGACAGGGTCCAAATACTGAAGCTTTCTTT,CASMPVPGQGPNTEAFF
NA,TRBJ1-3,TRBV29-1,few,TGCAGCGTTACTCGGGGGGCGTTATCTGGAAACACCATATATTTT,CSVTRGALSGNTIYF
NA,TRBJ1-3,TRBV30,few,TGTGCCTGGAGTCCGAGCTCTGGAAACACCATATATTTT,CAWSPSSGNTIYF
TRBD2,TRBJ2-2,TRBV11-3,NA,TGTGCCAGCAGCCGTGGGACTAGCGGGGGACGAAACACCGGGGAGCTGTTTTTT,CASSRGTSGGRNTGELFF
TRBD1,TRBJ2-1,TRBV7-2,NA,TGTGCCAGCAGCATCGACAGGGTATCGAATGAGCAGTTCTTC,CASSIDRVSNEQFF
NA,TRBJ2-7,TRBV4-1,once,TGCGCCAGCAGCCCTAGTATAGGAAACCACGAGCAGTACTTC,CASSPSIGNHEQYF
NA,TRBJ1-5,TRBV7-9,NA,TGTGCCAGCAGCTCTGCGGGCAATCAGCCCCAGCATTTT,CASSSAGNQPQHF
TRBD2,TRBJ2-3,TRBV6-1,NA,TGTGCCAGCAGGTCTAGCGGCACTAGCACAGATACGCAGTATTTT,CASRSSGTSTDTQYF
NA,TRBJ2-7,TRBV10-1,NA,TGCGCCAGCAGTGAAGCCTTCTCCTACGAGCAGTACTTC,CASSEAFSYEQYF